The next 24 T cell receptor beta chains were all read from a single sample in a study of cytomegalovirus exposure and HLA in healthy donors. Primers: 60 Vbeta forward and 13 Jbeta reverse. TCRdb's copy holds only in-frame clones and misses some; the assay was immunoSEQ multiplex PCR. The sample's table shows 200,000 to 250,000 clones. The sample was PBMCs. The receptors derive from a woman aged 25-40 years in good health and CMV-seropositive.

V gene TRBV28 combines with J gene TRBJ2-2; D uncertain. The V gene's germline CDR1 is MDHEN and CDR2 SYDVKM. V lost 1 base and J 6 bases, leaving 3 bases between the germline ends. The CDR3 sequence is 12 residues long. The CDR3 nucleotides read TGTGCCAGCAGTTTATTAGCCGGGGAGCTGTTTTTT. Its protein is CASSLLAGELFF.

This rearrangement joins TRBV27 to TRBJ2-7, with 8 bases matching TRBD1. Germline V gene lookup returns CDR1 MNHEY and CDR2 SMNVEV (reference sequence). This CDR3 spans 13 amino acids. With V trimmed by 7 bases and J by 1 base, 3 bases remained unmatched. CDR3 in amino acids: CASKGQGSYEQYF. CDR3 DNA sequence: TGTGCCAGCAAAGGACAGGGTTCCTACGAGCAGTACTTC.

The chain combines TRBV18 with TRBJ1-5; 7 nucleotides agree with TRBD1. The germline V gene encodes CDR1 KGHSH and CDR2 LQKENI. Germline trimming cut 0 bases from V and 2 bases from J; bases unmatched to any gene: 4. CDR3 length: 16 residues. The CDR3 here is CASSPPGQRGNQPQHF. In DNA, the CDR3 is TGTGCCAGCTCACCACCGGGACAGAGGGGCAATCAGCCCCAGCATTTT.

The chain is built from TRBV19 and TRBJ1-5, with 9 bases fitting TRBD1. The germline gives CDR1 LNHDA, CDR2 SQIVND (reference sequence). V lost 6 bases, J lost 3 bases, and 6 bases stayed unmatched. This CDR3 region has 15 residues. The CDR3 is CASSPGQGYNQPQHF. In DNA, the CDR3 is TGTGCCAGTAGCCCGGGACAGGGCTACAATCAGCCCCAGCATTTT.

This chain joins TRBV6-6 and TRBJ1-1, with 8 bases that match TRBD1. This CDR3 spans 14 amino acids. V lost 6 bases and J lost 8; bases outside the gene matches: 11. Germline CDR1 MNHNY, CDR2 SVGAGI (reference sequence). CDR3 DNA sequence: TGTGCCAGCAGCGATTACCCAGGGGGCCCGGAAGCTTTCTTT. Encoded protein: CASSDYPGGPEAFF.

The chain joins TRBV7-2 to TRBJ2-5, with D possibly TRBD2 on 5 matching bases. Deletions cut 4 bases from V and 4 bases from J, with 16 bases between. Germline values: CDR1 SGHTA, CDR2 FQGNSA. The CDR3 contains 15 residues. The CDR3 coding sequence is TGTGCCAGCAGCTCAGTGGCGGGCAGACGAGAGACCCAGTACTTC. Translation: CASSSVAGRRETQYF.

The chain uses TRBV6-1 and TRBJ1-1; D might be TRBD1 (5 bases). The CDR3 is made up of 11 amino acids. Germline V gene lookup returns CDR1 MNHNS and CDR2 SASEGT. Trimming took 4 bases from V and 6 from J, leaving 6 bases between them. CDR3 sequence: CASSVRAEAFF. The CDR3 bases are TGTGCCAGCAGTGTCAGGGCTGAAGCTTTCTTT.

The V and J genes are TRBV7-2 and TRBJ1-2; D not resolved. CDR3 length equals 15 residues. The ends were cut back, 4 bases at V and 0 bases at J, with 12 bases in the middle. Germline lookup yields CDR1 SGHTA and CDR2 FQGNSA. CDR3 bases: TGTGCCAGCAGCTCCAATCCGGGATCTAACTATGGCTACACCTTC. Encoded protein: CASSSNPGSNYGYTF.

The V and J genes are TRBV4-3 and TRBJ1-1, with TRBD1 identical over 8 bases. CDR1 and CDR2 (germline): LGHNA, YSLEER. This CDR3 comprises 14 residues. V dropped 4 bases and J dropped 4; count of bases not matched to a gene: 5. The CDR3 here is CASSRPGQGTEAFF. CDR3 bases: TGCGCCAGCAGCCGACCAGGACAGGGCACTGAAGCTTTCTTT.

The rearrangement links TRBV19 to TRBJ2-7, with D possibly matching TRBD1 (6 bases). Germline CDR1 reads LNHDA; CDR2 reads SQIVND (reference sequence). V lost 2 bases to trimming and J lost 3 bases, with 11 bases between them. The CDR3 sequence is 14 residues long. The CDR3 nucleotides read TGTGCCAGTAGTATATGGAAGGACAGCTACGAGCAGTACTTC. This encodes CASSIWKDSYEQYF.

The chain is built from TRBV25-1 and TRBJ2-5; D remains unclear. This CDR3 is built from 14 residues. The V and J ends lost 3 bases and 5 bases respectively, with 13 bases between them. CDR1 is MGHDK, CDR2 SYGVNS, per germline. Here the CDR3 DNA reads TGTGCCAGCAGTGAGTCAAGCATCATGGAGACCCAGTACTTC. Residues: CASSESSIMETQYF.

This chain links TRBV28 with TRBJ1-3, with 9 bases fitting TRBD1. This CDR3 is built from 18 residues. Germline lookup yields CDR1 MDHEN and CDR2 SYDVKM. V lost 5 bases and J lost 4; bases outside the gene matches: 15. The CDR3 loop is CASSLYWRGTGSGNTIYF. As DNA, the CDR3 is TGTGCCAGCAGTCTCTACTGGCGGGGGACAGGGAGCGGAAACACCATATATTTT.

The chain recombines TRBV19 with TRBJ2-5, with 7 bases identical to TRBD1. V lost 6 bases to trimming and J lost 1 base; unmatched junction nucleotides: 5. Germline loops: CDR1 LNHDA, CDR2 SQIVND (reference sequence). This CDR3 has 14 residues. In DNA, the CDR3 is TGTGCCAGTAGGCCGACAGGGCCCCAAGAGACCCAGTACTTC. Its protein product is CASRPTGPQETQYF. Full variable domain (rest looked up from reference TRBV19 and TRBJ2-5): DGGITQSPKYLFRKEGQNVTLSCEQNLNHDAMYWYRQDPGQGLRLIYYSQIVNDFQKGDIAEGYSVSREKKESFPLTVTSAQKNPTAFYLCASRPTGPQETQYFGPGTRLLVL.

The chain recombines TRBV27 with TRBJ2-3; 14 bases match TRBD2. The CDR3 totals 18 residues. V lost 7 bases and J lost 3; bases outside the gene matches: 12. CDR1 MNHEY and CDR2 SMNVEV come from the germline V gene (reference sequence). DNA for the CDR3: TGTGCCAGCAAAGCCCCGGGACTAGCGGGAGTCCGGACAGATACGCAGTATTTT. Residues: CASKAPGLAGVRTDTQYF.

The CDR3 region is CASSQDGNGGRKQYF. Written as DNA, the CDR3 is TGCGCCAGCAGCCAAGATGGGAACGGCGGGAGGAAGCAGTACTTC. V is TRBV4-1 and J is TRBJ2-5, with 8 bases that match TRBD2. V shed 0 bases, J shed 11 bases, and the junction held 11 bases outside the gene matches. The CDR3 extends over 15 amino acids. The germline V gene encodes CDR1 MGHRA and CDR2 YSYEKL.

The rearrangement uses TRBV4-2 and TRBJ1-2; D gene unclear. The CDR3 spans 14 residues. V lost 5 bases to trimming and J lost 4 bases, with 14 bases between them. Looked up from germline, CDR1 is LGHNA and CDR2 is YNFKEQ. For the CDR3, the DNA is TGTGCCAGCAGCTTACTAGGGTCTTTCTATGGCTACACCTTC. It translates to CASSLLGSFYGYTF.

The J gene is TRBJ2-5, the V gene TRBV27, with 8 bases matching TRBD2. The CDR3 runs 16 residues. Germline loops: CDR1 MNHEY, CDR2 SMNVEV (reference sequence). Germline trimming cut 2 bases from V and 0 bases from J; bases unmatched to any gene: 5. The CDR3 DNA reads TGTGCCAGCAGTTTAAGGGCGGGGGGATACCAAGAGACCCAGTACTTC. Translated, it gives CASSLRAGGYQETQYF.

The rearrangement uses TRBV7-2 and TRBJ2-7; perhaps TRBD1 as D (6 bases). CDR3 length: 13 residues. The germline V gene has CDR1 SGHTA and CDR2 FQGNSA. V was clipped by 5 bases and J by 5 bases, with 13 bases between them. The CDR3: CASSTTGNHEQYF. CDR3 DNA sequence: TGTGCCAGCAGCACTACAGGGAACCACGAGCAGTACTTC.

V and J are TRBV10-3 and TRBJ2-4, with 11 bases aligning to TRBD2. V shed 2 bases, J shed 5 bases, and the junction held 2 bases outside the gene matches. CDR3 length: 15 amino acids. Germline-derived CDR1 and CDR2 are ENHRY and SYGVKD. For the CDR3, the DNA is TGTGCCATCAGTGAGGGTAGCGGGGGGGAAAACATTCAGTACTTC. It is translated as CAISEGSGGENIQYF.

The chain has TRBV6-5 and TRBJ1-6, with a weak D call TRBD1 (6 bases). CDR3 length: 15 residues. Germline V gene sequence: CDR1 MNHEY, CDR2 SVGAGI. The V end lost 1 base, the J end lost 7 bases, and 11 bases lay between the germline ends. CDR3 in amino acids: CASSYFRGTNSPLHF. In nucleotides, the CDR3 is TGTGCCAGCAGTTACTTCAGGGGCACCAATTCACCCCTCCACTTT.

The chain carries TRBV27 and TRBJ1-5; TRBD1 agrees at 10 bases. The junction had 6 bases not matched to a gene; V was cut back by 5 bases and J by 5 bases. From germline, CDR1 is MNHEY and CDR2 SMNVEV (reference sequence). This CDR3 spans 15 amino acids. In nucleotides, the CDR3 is TGTGCCAGCAGTCTCCTGGGGACAGGGGATCAGCCCCAGCATTTT. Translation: CASSLLGTGDQPQHF.

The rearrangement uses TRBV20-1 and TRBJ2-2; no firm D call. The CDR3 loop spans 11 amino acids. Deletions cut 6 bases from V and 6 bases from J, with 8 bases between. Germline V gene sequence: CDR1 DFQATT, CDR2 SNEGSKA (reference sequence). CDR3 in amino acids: CSADSAGELFF. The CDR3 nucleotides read TGCAGTGCAGACTCGGCCGGGGAGCTGTTTTTT.

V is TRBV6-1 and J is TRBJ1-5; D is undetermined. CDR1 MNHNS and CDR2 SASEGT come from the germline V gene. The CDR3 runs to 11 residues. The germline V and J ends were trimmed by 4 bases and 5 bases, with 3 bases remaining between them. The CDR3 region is CASSGDQPQHF. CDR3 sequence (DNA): TGTGCCAGCAGTGGAGATCAGCCCCAGCATTTT.

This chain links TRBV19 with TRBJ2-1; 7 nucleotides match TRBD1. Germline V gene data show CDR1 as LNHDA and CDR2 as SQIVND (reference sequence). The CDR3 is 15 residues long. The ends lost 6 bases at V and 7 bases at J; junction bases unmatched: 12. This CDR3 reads CASSVTGAWGNEQFF. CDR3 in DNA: TGTGCCAGTAGCGTTACAGGGGCATGGGGAAATGAGCAGTTCTTC. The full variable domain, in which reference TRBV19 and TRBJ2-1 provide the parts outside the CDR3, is DGGITQSPKYLFRKEGQNVTLSCEQNLNHDAMYWYRQDPGQGLRLIYYSQIVNDFQKGDIAEGYSVSREKKESFPLTVTSAQKNPTAFYLCASSVTGAWGNEQFFGPGTRLTVL.